This TCR beta chain was identified in a study of vaccination effects on CD4 cells after COVID-19. General study results and limits: Few convalescent patients were studied, and early post-infection samples were lacking.

Antigen-specific CD4+ T cells were first expanded with viral peptide pools by the ViraFEST assay and only then sequenced. Upon completion of approximately ten days in culture, CD4+ T cells were isolated. Vaccine administered to participants consisted of two doses of either BNT162b2 or mRNA-1273. This clone appeared a few times. Its antigen is undetermined. At one boundary the junction diverges from the germline segment, which might be a read error. The CDR3 runs to 11 residues. The germline V gene has CDR1 SEHNR and CDR2 FQNEAQ (reference sequence). Measured with immunoSEQ multiplex PCR; TCRdb has only the in-frame clones, and not every one. The sample has about 24,000 clones, under 85% seen once.

The source of this sequence is a human donor who received a COVID-19 vaccine. This specimen was CD4+ T cells from PBMCs cultured with HCoV-NL63 spike peptides, taken after COVID-19 vaccination. The rearrangement uses TRBV7-9 and TRBJ1-2; the D gene is possibly TRBD1 (5 bases). CDR3 in DNA: TGTGTCAGCAGGGTACACTATGGCTACACCTTC. It specifies CVSRVHYGYTF.